This T cell receptor (beta chain) emerged from a study of cytomegalovirus exposure and HLA in healthy donors. With 60 Vbeta and 13 Jbeta primers, the PCR was carried out. TCRdb's copy holds only in-frame clones and misses some; the assay was immunoSEQ multiplex PCR. The sample lists 150,000 to 200,000 clones, roughly 70% occurring once. Trimming stripped 5 bases from V and 1 base from J, with 11 bases between. This CDR3 contains 14 residues. Germline V CDR1 and CDR2: MNHEY, SVGAGI. This receptor was taken from a woman aged 45-65 years in good health and CMV-seropositive. The sequenced material came from PBMCs. This sequence joins TRBV6-5 and TRBJ1-1; D perhaps matches TRBD1 (5 bases). The CDR3 DNA is TGTGCCAGCAGTCAGCGGGGACCGAACACTGAAGCTTTCTTT. This sequence encodes CASSQRGPNTEAFF.